The T cell receptor (beta chain) under discussion was sequenced for a study of blood T cell repertoires in COVID-19. This clone was recorded a few times. Source study methods: Amplification with reference gene primers provided the estimates of nucleated cell counts. Assay used: immunoSEQ multiplex PCR; TCRdb lists only in-frame clones, some missing. V and J calls and clone size are given by that table; D and trimming were obtained from the DNA. This table holds about 480,000 clones, more than 70% found once. CDR3 size: 17 residues. Germline CDR1 GTSNPN, CDR2 SVGIG (reference sequence). Trimming removed 2 bases from V and 0 bases from J, with 17 bases in between.

The receptor was derived from a woman aged 50 to 60 with COVID-19, enrolled during active disease. The chain joins TRBV30 to TRBJ2-1; unclear D gene. Sequenced input: peripheral blood. The CDR3 sequence is CAWSLAQGISSYNEQFF. DNA of the CDR3: TGTGCCTGGAGTTTAGCTCAAGGTATAAGCTCCTACAATGAGCAGTTCTTC.